This T cell receptor beta chain was retrieved from a study of cytomegalovirus exposure and HLA in healthy donors. Study-wide results and caveats: In vitro data verified three CMV-associated chains as specific for CMV antigens.

PCR used 60 Vbeta primers and 13 Jbeta primers. Sequenced by immunoSEQ multiplex PCR; TCRdb stores in-frame clones only, minus some. The table lists 190,000 or so clones, roughly four fifths of them singletons. In the case of this clone: Its target is unknown.

CDR3 length: 15 amino acids. CDR1 is SEHNR, CDR2 FQNEAQ, per germline (reference sequence). The sequenced material came from PBMCs. The sequence came from a woman aged 45-65 years in good health and CMV-seropositive. The chain joins TRBV7-9 to TRBJ1-2; D is possibly TRBD1 (6 bases). The CDR3 region is CVISGTPIGNYGYTF. CDR3 nucleotide sequence: TGTGTCATTTCCGGGACACCGATCGGGAACTATGGCTACACCTTC.